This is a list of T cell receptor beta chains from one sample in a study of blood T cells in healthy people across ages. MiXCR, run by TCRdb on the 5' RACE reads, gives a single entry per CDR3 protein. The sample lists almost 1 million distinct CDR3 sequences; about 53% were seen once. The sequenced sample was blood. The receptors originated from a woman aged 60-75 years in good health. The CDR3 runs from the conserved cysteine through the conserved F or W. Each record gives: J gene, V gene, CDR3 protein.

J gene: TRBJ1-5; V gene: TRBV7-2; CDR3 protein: CASSLDGGLQPQHF
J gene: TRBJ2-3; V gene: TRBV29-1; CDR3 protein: CSLNKDLGTDTQYF
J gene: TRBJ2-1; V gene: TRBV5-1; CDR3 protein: CASSLTANNEQFF
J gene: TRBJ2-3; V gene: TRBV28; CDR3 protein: CASSFLNAADTQYF
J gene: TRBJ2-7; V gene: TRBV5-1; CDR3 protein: CASSGYSYEQYF
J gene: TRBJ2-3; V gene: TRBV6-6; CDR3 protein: CASSYTMSPTDTQYF
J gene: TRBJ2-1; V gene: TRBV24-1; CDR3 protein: CATSKGREVFF
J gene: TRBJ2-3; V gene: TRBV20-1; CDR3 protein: CSATGTRYTDTQYF
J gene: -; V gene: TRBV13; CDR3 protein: CASSPRFQETQFF
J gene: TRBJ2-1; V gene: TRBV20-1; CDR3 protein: CSAPRTSANNEQFF
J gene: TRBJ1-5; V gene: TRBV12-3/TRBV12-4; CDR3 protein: CASSLSGGNQPQHF
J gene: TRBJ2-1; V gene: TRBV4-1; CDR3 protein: CASSPGQGVGGNEQFF
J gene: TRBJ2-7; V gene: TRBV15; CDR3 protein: CATSRDRTSGMYEQYF
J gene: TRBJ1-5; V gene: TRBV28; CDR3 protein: CASLGALNQPQHF
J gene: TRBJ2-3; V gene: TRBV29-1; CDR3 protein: CSGGTGFRTDTQYF
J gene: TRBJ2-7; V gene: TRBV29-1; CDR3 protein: CSGGTGGYEQYF
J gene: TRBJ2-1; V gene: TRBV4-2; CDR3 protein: CASSQPGLLNEQFF
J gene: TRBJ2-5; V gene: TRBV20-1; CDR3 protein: CSARRGQGGVGETQYF
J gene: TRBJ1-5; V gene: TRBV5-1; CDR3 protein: CASSLDIHQPQHF
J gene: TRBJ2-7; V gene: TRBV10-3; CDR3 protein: CAISSARPTVTYEQYF
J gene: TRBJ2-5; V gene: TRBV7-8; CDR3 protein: CASRSYRGRKEETQYF
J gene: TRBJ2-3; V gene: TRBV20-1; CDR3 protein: CSAIDQTRRTDTQYF
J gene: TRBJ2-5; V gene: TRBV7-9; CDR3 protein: CASSFGQGEKTQYF
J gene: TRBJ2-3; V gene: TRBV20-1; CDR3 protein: CSARTQSGTQYF
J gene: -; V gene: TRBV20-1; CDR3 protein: CSASPRDYEQYF
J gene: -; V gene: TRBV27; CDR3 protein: CASSFSHGSYEQYF
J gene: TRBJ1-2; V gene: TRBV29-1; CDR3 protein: CSPKVLGDPYGYTF
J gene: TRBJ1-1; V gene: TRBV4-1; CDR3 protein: CASSQRRMNTEAFF
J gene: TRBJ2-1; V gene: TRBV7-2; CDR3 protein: CASSRAYEQFF
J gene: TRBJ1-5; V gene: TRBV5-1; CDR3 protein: CASSFDSGNQPQHF
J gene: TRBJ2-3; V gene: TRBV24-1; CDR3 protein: CATEGAADTQYF
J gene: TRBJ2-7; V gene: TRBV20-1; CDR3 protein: CSGRVAARYEQYF
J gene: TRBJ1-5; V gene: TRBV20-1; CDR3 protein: CSARDGTRGTGGTQPQHF
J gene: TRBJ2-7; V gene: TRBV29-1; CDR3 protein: CSAREDRGRYEQYF
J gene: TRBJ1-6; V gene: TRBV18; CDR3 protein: CASSPGNQSPLHF
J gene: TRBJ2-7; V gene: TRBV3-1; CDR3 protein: CASNSPGAVSYEQYF
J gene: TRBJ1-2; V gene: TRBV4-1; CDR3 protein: CASSQVAGESYGYTF
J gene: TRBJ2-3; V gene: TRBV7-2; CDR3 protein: CASSSGGGPDTQYF
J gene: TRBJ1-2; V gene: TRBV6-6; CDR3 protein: CASRPRGGDRGSDGYTF
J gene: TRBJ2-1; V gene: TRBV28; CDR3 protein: CASSRFRETQFF
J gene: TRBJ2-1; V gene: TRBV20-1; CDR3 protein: CSAGTSGRARNEQFF
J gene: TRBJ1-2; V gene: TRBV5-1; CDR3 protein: CASSLDVGANYGYTF
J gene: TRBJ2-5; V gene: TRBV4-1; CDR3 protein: CASRSMAMQETQYF
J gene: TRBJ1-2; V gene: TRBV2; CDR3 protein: CASCAQGTYGYTF
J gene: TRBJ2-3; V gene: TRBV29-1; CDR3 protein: CSVGPDYSGLDTQYF
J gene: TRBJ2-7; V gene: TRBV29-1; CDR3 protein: CSVKLPANEQYF
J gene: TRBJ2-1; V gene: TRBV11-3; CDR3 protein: CASSHAQGKLPDEQFF
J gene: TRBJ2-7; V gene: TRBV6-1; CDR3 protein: CASSSGTSGGYEQYF
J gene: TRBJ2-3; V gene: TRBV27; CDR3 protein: CASSWTSERDTQYF
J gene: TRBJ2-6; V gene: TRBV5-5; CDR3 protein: CASNLGQAIYSGANVLTF
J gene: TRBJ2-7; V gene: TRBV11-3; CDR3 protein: CASSAGPPGTYEQYF
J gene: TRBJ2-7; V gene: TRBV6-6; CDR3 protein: CASSYSTGGRAYEQYF
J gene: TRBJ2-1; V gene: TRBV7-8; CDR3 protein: CASSLGLSGIEQFF
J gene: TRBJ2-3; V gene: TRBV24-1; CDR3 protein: CATSKAGAYTQYF
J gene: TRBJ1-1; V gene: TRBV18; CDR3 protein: CASSPMGTEAFF
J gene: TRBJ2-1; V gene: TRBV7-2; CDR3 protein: CASSALTSGNNEQFF
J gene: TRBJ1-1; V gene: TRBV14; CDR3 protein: CASSQLGIPPFF
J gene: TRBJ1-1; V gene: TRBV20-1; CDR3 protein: CSATSMNTEAFF
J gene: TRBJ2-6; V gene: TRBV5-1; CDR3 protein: CASSLISTGANVLTF
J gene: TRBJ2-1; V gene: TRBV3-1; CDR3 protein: CASSQGRGRTYNEQFF